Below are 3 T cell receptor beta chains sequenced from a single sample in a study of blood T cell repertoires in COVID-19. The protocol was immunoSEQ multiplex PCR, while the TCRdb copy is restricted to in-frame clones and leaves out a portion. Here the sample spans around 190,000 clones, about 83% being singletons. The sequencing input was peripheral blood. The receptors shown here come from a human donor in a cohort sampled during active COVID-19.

The CDR3 nucleotides read TGTGCCAGCAGCCTGACGGACACAGCTAACTATGGCTACACCTTC. Amino acid sequence: CASSLTDTANYGYTF. The chain has TRBV9 and TRBJ1-2; D possibly corresponds to TRBD1 (5 bases). The germline V gene has CDR1 SGDLS and CDR2 YYNGEE. The germline V and J ends were trimmed by 4 bases and 0 bases, with 13 bases remaining between them. This CDR3 contains 15 residues.

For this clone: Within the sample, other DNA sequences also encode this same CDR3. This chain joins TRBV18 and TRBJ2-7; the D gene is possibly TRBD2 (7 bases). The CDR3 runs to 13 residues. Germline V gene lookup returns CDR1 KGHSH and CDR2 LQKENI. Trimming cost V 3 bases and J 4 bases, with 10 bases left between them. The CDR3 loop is CASSPRGGYEQYF. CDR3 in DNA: TGTGCCAGCTCACCGAGGGGGGGGTACGAGCAGTACTTC.

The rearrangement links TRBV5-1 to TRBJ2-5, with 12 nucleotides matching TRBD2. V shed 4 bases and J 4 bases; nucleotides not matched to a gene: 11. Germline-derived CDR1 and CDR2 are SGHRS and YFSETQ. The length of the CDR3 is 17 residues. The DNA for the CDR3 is TGCGCCAGCAGCACGGGGACTAGCGGGTACGGGGGAGAGACCCAGTACTTC. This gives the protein CASSTGTSGYGGETQYF.